The 7 T cell receptor beta chains listed next were all sequenced from one sample in a study of shared clonotypes between healthy human individuals. Assay used: immunoSEQ multiplex PCR; TCRdb lists only in-frame clones, some missing. The sample has roughly 1,600,000 clones; 98% are singletons. The sample comprised naive CD4+ T cells sorted from blood. Subset meaning: CD45RA+ positively selected. These receptors were collected from a man younger than 40 in good health.

This clone was counted once. The chain joins TRBV29-1 to TRBJ2-7, with 7 bases matching TRBD1. From germline, CDR1 is SQVTM and CDR2 ANQGSEA. This CDR3 is built from 13 residues. V shed 5 bases, J shed 3 bases, and the junction held 7 bases outside the gene matches. The CDR3 nucleotides read TGCAGCGTTAAGGGCGCAGGGGGCTACGAGCAGTACTTC. Protein sequence: CSVKGAGGYEQYF.

The chain links TRBV7-2 to TRBJ1-5; 7 nucleotides line up with TRBD1. The CDR3 is 17 amino acids. V gave up 4 bases and J gave up 0 bases; unmatched junction bases: 9. Germline CDR1 reads SGHTA; CDR2 reads FQGNSA. CDR3 in amino acids: CASSSSYRGYSNQPQHF. CDR3 nucleotides: TGTGCCAGCAGCTCTAGTTACAGGGGATATAGCAATCAGCCCCAGCATTTT.

The chain carries TRBV28 and TRBJ1-5; D gene uncertain. Trimming cost V 7 bases and J 4 bases, with 17 bases left between them. CDR1 is MDHEN, CDR2 SYDVKM, per germline. There are 15 residues in the CDR3. CDR3 residues: CASTISLGTNQPQHF. The CDR3, as DNA: TGTGCCAGCACCATTAGCCTCGGAACTAATCAGCCCCAGCATTTT.

In DNA form, the CDR3 reads TGTGCCAGCAGCTTAGTCATGGCCCCGTACACTGAAGCTTTCTTT. Translating it yields CASSLVMAPYTEAFF. The genes are TRBV7-9 and TRBJ1-1; D uncertain. The CDR3 consists of 15 residues. Germline CDR1 SEHNR, CDR2 FQNEAQ (reference sequence). V lost 1 base and J 3 bases, leaving 12 bases between the germline ends.

This clone has just one count. The J gene is TRBJ1-3, the V gene TRBV2; D is unresolved. Trimming took 3 bases from V and 0 from J, leaving 12 bases between them. Germline V CDR1 and CDR2: SNHLY, FYNNEI. The CDR3 sequence is 16 residues long. This chain's CDR3 is CASSDFASSSGNTIYF. The CDR3 DNA reads TGTGCCAGCAGTGATTTCGCTTCCAGCTCTGGAAACACCATATATTTT.

This rearrangement joins TRBV6-5 to TRBJ2-7; possible D gene TRBD1, 6 bases. CDR1 is MNHEY and CDR2 is SVGAGI in the germline V gene. CDR3 length: 16 residues. Between the trimmed V and J ends, which lost 2 bases and 3 bases, there was a span of 17 bases. The CDR3 loop reads CASSYPPGTPNYEQYF. CDR3 DNA: TGTGCCAGCAGTTACCCTCCCGGGACACCAAACTACGAGCAGTACTTC.

The chain carries TRBV2 and TRBJ2-7; 10 nucleotides line up with TRBD2. V lost 7 bases, J lost 5 bases, and 8 bases stayed unmatched. Germline values: CDR1 SNHLY, CDR2 FYNNEI. CDR3 length: 14 amino acids. CDR3 residues: CASTKNLAGDEQYF. CDR3 DNA sequence: TGTGCCAGCACTAAGAACCTAGCGGGAGACGAGCAGTACTTC.